This TCR beta chain was captured in a study of lymphopenia after photon versus proton radiotherapy. Study-level results: A bigger post-nadir fall in TCR diversity correlated inversely with survival time in deceased patients. Proton therapy kept repertoires fairly stable, unlike photons, which gained effector/memory cells. Oligoclonal CD8+ Temra expansion after nadir drove photon patients' diversity drop.

In the case of this clone: Its antigen is unidentified. One end of the junction fails to match germline, which may point to a read error.

Profiled with immunoSEQ multiplex PCR; TCRdb holds only in-frame clones, not every one. The sample includes under 9,500 clones, 90% to 95% of them seen just once. Source: peripheral blood, taken from a patient treated with photon-based radiotherapy. The receptor was derived from a woman in her fifties or sixties with cholangiocarcinoma.

CDR3 sequence reads: CASSSKRGYHF. CDR3 in DNA: TGTGCCAGCTCATCAAAGCGTGGGTACCACTTC. V usage is TRBV18 and J usage is TRBJ2-7; D ambiguous. The germline V gene has CDR1 KGHSH and CDR2 LQKENI. CDR3 length: 11 amino acids. Full variable domain (remainder filled in from reference TRBV18 and TRBJ2-7): NAGVMQNPRHLVRRRGQEARLRCSPMKGHSHVYWYRQLPEEGLKFMVYLQKENIIDESGMPKERFSAEFPKEGPSILRIQQVVRGDSAAYFCASSSKRGYHFGPGTRLTVT.